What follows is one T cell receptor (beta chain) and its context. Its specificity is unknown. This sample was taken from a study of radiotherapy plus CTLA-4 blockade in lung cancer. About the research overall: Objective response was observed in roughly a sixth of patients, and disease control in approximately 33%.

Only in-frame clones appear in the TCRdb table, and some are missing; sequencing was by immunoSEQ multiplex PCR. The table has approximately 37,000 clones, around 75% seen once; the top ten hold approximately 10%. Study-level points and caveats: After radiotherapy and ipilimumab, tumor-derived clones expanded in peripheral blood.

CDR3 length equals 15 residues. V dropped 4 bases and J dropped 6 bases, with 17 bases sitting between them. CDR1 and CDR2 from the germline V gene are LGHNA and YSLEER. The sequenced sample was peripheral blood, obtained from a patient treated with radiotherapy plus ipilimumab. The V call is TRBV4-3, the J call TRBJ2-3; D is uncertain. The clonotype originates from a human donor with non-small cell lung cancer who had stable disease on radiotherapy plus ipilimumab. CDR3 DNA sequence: TGCGCCAGCAGCCTGGGTCTACACCCCGGGGATACGCAGTATTTT. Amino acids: CASSLGLHPGDTQYF.